This TCR beta chain came from a study of OX40 agonist ivuxolimab in advanced cancers. Study-wide context: Patients were treated with ivuxolimab, an agonistic anti-OX40 (CD134) antibody.

The table came from immunoSEQ multiplex PCR; TCRdb's copy has only in-frame clones and leaves some out. Here the sample spans some 68,000 clones, approximately 80% being singletons. CDR1 is MDHEN and CDR2 is SYDVKM in the germline V gene. The CDR3 loop spans 13 amino acids. The V gene lost 6 bases and the J gene lost 6 bases, with 12 bases spanning the gap. The chain uses TRBV28 and TRBJ1-5; no clear D. The sequencing used CD4+ or CD8+ T cells sorted from blood, collected in a trial of the OX40 agonist ivuxolimab. The TCR was taken from an adult with an advanced solid tumor such as melanoma, head and neck, liver or kidney cancer. The DNA for the CDR3 is TGTGCCAGCAGCTTTAACCGGGTTCAGCCCCAGCATTTT. It is translated as CASSFNRVQPQHF. Based on the CDR3 plus reference TRBV28 and TRBJ1-5, the full variable domain is DVKVTQSSRYLVKRTGEKVFLECVQDMDHENMFWYRQDPGLGLRLIYFSYDVKMKEKGDIPEGYSVSREKKERFSLILESASTNQTSMYLCASSFNRVQPQHFGDGTRLSIL.